This T cell receptor beta chain stems from a study of cytomegalovirus exposure and HLA in healthy donors. Study-level findings and limits: Investigators reported 150 to 200 TCR beta chains as tied to cytomegalovirus.

Germline values: CDR1 MDHEN, CDR2 SYDVKM. There are 16 residues in the CDR3. V gave up 3 bases and J gave up 2 bases, with 14 bases separating them. With respect to this clone: Its antigen is as yet unknown.

Clones were read by immunoSEQ multiplex PCR, and TCRdb kept only the in-frame ones, dropping some. Of 150,000 to 200,000 clones detected, about nine tenths appear once; the ten largest clones hold 5.5% to 6%. The J gene is TRBJ1-5, the V gene TRBV28; D is uncertain. The specimen was PBMCs. This TCR was recovered from a woman in her 30s in good health and CMV-seronegative. CDR3 protein: CASSLVEGLGNQPQHF. In nucleotides, the CDR3 is TGTGCCAGCAGTTTGGTGGAGGGATTGGGCAATCAGCCCCAGCATTTT.